One TCR beta chain is described in this entry. Antigen unknown. This record comes from a study of cytomegalovirus exposure and HLA in healthy donors. Sequencing was performed with immunoSEQ multiplex PCR; in TCRdb, only in-frame clones are kept and a portion is missing. The sample lists 120,000 to 150,000 clones, over 80% seen once, with 4.5% in the top ten. Trimming at V came to 10 bases and at J to 2 bases, leaving 13 bases not matched to a gene. This CDR3 has 17 amino acids. Germline CDR1 and CDR2: SNHLY and FYNNEI. Study-wide findings and caveats: Subsequent analysis showed first-cohort TCR clusters tending to co-occur in approximately 120 validation repertoires. Cytomegalovirus-associated status was assigned to 164 TCR beta chains.

The sequence was obtained from a man aged 18 to 30 in good health and CMV-seropositive. This chain connects TRBV2 to TRBJ2-3; 12 nucleotides align to TRBD2. The sequenced sample consisted of PBMCs. CDR3 in amino acids: CATRASGGAVSTDTQYF. The CDR3 bases are TGTGCCACTCGAGCTAGCGGGGGGGCCGTTTCCACAGATACGCAGTATTTT.